Presented here are 21 T cell receptor beta chains from one specimen sequenced in a study of metastatic and nonmetastatic thyroid tumors. From the PCR reads, TCRdb re-called clones with MiXCR. Among 35,000 to 45,000 clones listed, 9% to 13% were seen once. Patients underwent thyroid surgery, and none had received any treatment before it. The sequenced sample consisted of blood. The receptors derive from a male donor with papillary thyroid cancer or a benign thyroid nodule (not recorded which). Some clones in this sample may be carry-over from other donors' samples.

This clone was recorded at least ten times. The chain employs TRBV10-3 and TRBJ2-7; D possibly uses TRBD1 or TRBD2 (5 bases each). Trimming removed 0 bases from V and 7 bases from J, with 16 bases in between. CDR1 is ENHRY, CDR2 SYGVKD, per germline. The CDR3 contains 15 residues. For the CDR3, the DNA is TGTGCCATCAGTGAGTCGCTATTAGGGACGGGGGAGCAGTACTTC. Translation gives CAISESLLGTGEQYF.

This clone was observed at least ten times. The chain is built from TRBV4-3 and TRBJ1-2; no clear D gene. The CDR3 loop spans 13 amino acids. CDR1 is LGHNA, CDR2 YSLEER, per germline. V was shortened by 4 bases and J by 7 bases, with 13 bases between the two germline ends. The CDR3 loop is CASSREHGGGYTF. CDR3 in DNA: TGCGCCAGCAGCCGAGAACATGGAGGTGGCTACACCTTC.

This clone occurred a few times. V gene TRBV6-2 or TRBV6-3 combines with J gene TRBJ2-7; D is perhaps TRBD2 (6 bases). V gave up 6 bases and J gave up 6 bases, with 12 bases separating them. This CDR3 has 12 amino acids. Germline CDR1 MNHEY, CDR2 SVGEGT. The CDR3 DNA reads as TGTGCCAGCAGGGACCTAGCGATCGAGCAGTACTTC. This encodes CASRDLAIEQYF.

This clone was seen repeatedly, ten times or more. The J gene is TRBJ2-7, the V gene TRBV7-9, with 8 bases that match TRBD1. This CDR3 region has 14 residues. The V gene end was trimmed by 2 bases and the J gene end by 2 bases; junction bases not matched to a gene: 2. Per the germline V gene, CDR1 is SEHNR and CDR2 is FQNEAQ (reference sequence). The CDR3 DNA follows: TGTGCCAGCAGCTTACAGACAGGGGCCTACGAGCAGTACTTC. Amino acids: CASSLQTGAYEQYF. Drawing the rest from reference TRBV7-9 and TRBJ2-7, the complete variable domain is DTGVSQNPRHKITKRGQNVTFRCDPISEHNRLYWYRQTLGQGPEFLTYFQNEAQLEKSRLLSDRFSAERPKGSFSTLEIQRTEQGDSAMYLCASSLQTGAYEQYFGPGTRLTVT.

The chain uses TRBV28 and TRBJ2-7, with TRBD2 matching 13 bases. The CDR3 runs 14 residues. Looked up from germline, CDR1 is MDHEN and CDR2 is SYDVKM. V trimming: 6 bases; J trimming: 6 bases; junction bases outside the gene matches: 5. This chain's CDR3 is CASSLGTSGAEQYF. Here the CDR3 DNA reads TGTGCCAGCAGCTTAGGGACTAGCGGGGCCGAGCAGTACTTC. The entire variable domain, with the rest obtained from reference TRBV28 and TRBJ2-7, is as follows: DVKVTQSSRYLVKRTGEKVFLECVQDMDHENMFWYRQDPGLGLRLIYFSYDVKMKEKGDIPEGYSVSREKKERFSLILESASTNQTSMYLCASSLGTSGAEQYFGPGTRLTVT.

The CDR3 coding sequence is TGTGCCAGCAGCGGAGGATTCGAGGGGGAGACCCAGTACTTC. This gives the protein CASSGGFEGETQYF. The chain employs TRBV11-1 and TRBJ2-5; D may be TRBD1 or TRBD2 (5 bases each). Germline V gene lookup returns CDR1 SGHAT and CDR2 FQDESV (reference sequence). V was clipped by 5 bases and J by 5 bases, with 15 bases between them. The CDR3 has 14 residues.

By share of the sample, this clone is medium-sized. The chain combines TRBV10-2 with TRBJ1-2; D perhaps matches TRBD1 (6 bases). The CDR3 consists of 12 residues. With 6 bases removed from V and 4 bases from J, the gap between germline ends came to 9 bases. CDR1 and CDR2 (germline): WSHSY, SAAADI. As DNA, the CDR3 is TGCGCCAGCAGAGACAGGCTCTATGGCTACACCTTC. This gives the protein CASRDRLYGYTF.

In its sample, this clone was seen many times. The J gene is TRBJ2-7, the V gene TRBV20-1; TRBD2 matches at 13 bases. This CDR3 is built from 15 residues. Germline V gene data show CDR1 as DFQATT and CDR2 as SNEGSKA (reference sequence). V was pared by 5 bases and J by 1 base, with 5 bases of the junction left unmatched. The CDR3 DNA is TGCAGTGCTTTGGGGACTAGCGGGACTTCCTACGAGCAGTACTTC. It encodes CSALGTSGTSYEQYF.

Ten or more counts support this clone. The chain uses TRBV18 and TRBJ2-5; TRBD2 is a possible D gene (6 bases). This CDR3 is 14 amino acids long. Trimming took off 2 bases at V and 5 bases at J, with 12 bases between the two ends. CDR1 is KGHSH, CDR2 LQKENI, per germline. DNA for the CDR3: TGTGCCAGCTCACCAAACGGGAGAAGGGAGACCCAGTACTTC. Translated: CASSPNGRRETQYF.

This clone was seen at least ten times. The chain links TRBV27 to TRBJ2-6, with D hard to call. Germline V CDR1 and CDR2: MNHEY, SMNVEV (reference sequence). The CDR3 consists of 14 residues. Trimming left V 3 bases short and J 0 bases short, with 3 bases between. The CDR3 nucleotides read TGTGCCAGCAGTTTCGGCTCTGGGGCCAACGTCCTGACTTTC. Translated, it gives CASSFGSGANVLTF.

This clone was detected many times. The CDR3 spells CASTPDSLNQPQHF. DNA for the CDR3: TGTGCCAGCACTCCCGACAGCCTCAATCAGCCCCAGCATTTT. V gene TRBV6-1 combines with J gene TRBJ1-5; TRBD1 is a possible D gene (5 bases). Germline-derived CDR1 and CDR2 are MNHNS and SASEGT. Deletions cut 7 bases from V and 3 bases from J, with 13 bases between. CDR3 size: 14 residues.

This clone was seen repeatedly, ten times or more. The rearrangement links TRBV7-9 to TRBJ1-6, with 7 bases identical to TRBD1. J lost 8 bases, V lost 4 bases, and 8 bases had no gene match. This CDR3 is 15 amino acids long. Germline CDR1 is SEHNR and CDR2 is FQNEAQ (reference sequence). CDR3 amino acids: CASSSRQGGDSPLHF. CDR3 DNA: TGTGCCAGCAGCTCCAGACAGGGAGGGGATTCACCCCTCCACTTT.

The sample holds many counts of this clone. J is TRBJ2-2 and V is TRBV25-1, with 13 bases fitting TRBD2. Germline assignment: CDR1 MGHDK and CDR2 SYGVNS. The CDR3 runs to 16 residues. With V trimmed by 3 bases and J by 6 bases, 4 bases remained unmatched. CDR3 sequence reads: CASSDPTSGRAGELFF. Here the CDR3 DNA reads TGTGCCAGCAGTGACCCAACTAGCGGGAGGGCCGGGGAGCTGTTTTTT.

At least ten counts were recorded for this clone. V is TRBV12-3 or TRBV12-4 and J is TRBJ2-3; the D is unclear. The CDR3 extends over 14 amino acids. V lost 8 bases and J 4 bases, leaving 16 bases between the germline ends. CDR3 sequence reads: CASVRFEAADTQYF. CDR3 nucleotide sequence: TGTGCCAGCGTCCGATTTGAGGCTGCAGATACGCAGTATTTT.

This clone was seen ten or more times. In this CDR3 the conserved last residue, phenylalanine or tryptophan, is missing, so a read error is likely. The chain carries TRBV20-1 and TRBJ2-7; the D is unclear. Germline V lookup: CDR1 DFQATT, CDR2 SNEGSKA (reference sequence). The V end was cut by 3 bases, the J end by 7 bases, with 16 bases between. CDR3 length equals 13 residues. CDR3 nucleotides: TGCAGTGCTAGGAGTCAGGCTACTGGAGAGCAGTACTCC. It encodes CSARSQATGEQYS.

This clone came up many times. This chain joins TRBV6-2 or TRBV6-3 and TRBJ2-7, with 11 bases fitting TRBD2. V was pared by 6 bases and J by 0 bases, with 13 bases of the junction left unmatched. This CDR3 has 18 residues. Germline V lookup: CDR1 MNHEY, CDR2 SVGEGT. The CDR3 DNA is TGTGCCAGCAGGATGACTAGCGGGACTTTTCTACTCTCCTACGAGCAGTACTTC. Protein sequence: CASRMTSGTFLLSYEQYF.

The V and J genes are TRBV19 and TRBJ2-1; 8 bases fit TRBD1. The length of the CDR3 is 15 residues. V gave up 5 bases and J gave up 7 bases; unmatched junction bases: 10. Germline V lookup: CDR1 LNHDA, CDR2 SQIVND (reference sequence). In DNA form, the CDR3 reads TGTGCCAGTAGTGACCGGGACAGGTCCGTGAATGAGCAGTTCTTC. Encoded protein: CASSDRDRSVNEQFF.

This clone appeared many times. The chain uses TRBV2 and TRBJ2-2; D perhaps matches TRBD2 (5 bases). Deletions cut 5 bases from V and 9 bases from J, with 10 bases between. This CDR3 contains 12 residues. The germline CDR1 and CDR2 sequences are SNHLY and FYNNEI. CDR3 residues: CASSSGVRELFF. The CDR3 nucleotides read TGTGCCAGCAGTTCCGGGGTCCGGGAGCTGTTTTTT.

The chain employs TRBV18 and TRBJ2-1, with 7 bases that match TRBD2. There are 12 residues in the CDR3. Trimming cost V 5 bases and J 8 bases; bases outside gene matches: 3. Germline V lookup: CDR1 KGHSH, CDR2 LQKENI. The CDR3 nucleotides read TGTGCCAGCTCATCGGGGAGGGATGAGCAGTTCTTC. Translation gives CASSSGRDEQFF.

There are many counts of this clone. The V call is TRBV6-6, the J call TRBJ2-3; D may be TRBD1 or TRBD2 (5 bases each). V lost 2 bases and J 2 bases, leaving 14 bases between the germline ends. The CDR3 spans 16 residues. CDR1 MNHNY and CDR2 SVGAGI come from the germline V gene (reference sequence). CDR3 coding DNA: TGTGCCAGCAGTTACCGGGGAGCAGGGACCACAGATACGCAGTATTTT. Its protein product is CASSYRGAGTTDTQYF.

A few counts support this clone. A read error is possible here, since a much larger clone lies one base away. This chain uses TRBV5-1 with TRBJ2-2; D uncertain. V was cut by 0 bases and J by 13 bases, with 10 bases left in between. The CDR3 runs 12 residues. In germline, CDR1 is SGHRS, CDR2 YFSETQ. The CDR3 region is CASSLDLEGLFF. Here the CDR3 DNA reads TGCGCCAGCAGCTTGGATCTTGAAGGGCTGTTTTTT.